Below are 30 T cell receptor beta chains sequenced from a single sample in a study of blood T cell repertoires in COVID-19. Libraries were prepared by immunoSEQ multiplex PCR; TCRdb keeps only in-frame clonotypes and omits some of them. The repertoire has about 120,000 clones, 60% to 80% of them found once; the top ten carry 7.9%. What was sequenced was peripheral blood. The receptors shown here come from a human donor in a cohort sampled during active COVID-19.

This sequence joins TRBV11-3 and TRBJ2-3; 11 bases agree with TRBD2. The CDR3 is made up of 16 amino acids. Germline V gene data show CDR1 as SGHNT and CDR2 as YENEEA. V shed 1 base, J shed 0 bases, and the junction held 0 bases outside the gene matches. The CDR3 DNA reads as TGTGCCAGCAGCTTAGGACTAGCGGGGAGCACAGATACGCAGTATTTT. It encodes CASSLGLAGSTDTQYF.

This clone occurred once. The chain couples TRBV29-1 to TRBJ1-1; 7 bases map to TRBD1. Germline V lookup: CDR1 SQVTM, CDR2 ANQGSEA. J gave up 5 bases and V 8 bases, and 11 bases lay outside the gene matches. The CDR3 totals 13 residues. The CDR3 spells CSILGTEGTEAFF. In DNA, the CDR3 is TGCAGCATACTAGGGACAGAGGGGACTGAAGCTTTCTTT.

CDR3 sequence (DNA): TGTGCCAGCAGCTACTCAGGGAAGGTACAGGGATTGGGCTACGAGCAGTACTTC. Encoded protein: CASSYSGKVQGLGYEQYF. The chain combines TRBV5-5 with TRBJ2-7, with a weak D call TRBD1 (6 bases). Trimming stripped 3 bases from V and 3 bases from J, with 25 bases between. CDR3 length: 18 amino acids. Germline V gene lookup returns CDR1 SGHKS and CDR2 YYEKEE (reference sequence).

The rearrangement joins TRBV5-4 to TRBJ2-3; weak D call: TRBD2 (5 bases). Germline CDR1 reads SGHNT; CDR2 reads YYREEE (reference sequence). The CDR3 runs 14 residues. The ends were cut back, 4 bases at V and 4 bases at J, with 13 bases in the middle. The CDR3 DNA sequence: TGTGCCAGCAGCCAAATTTCTAGCTCAGATACGCAGTATTTT. It translates to CASSQISSSDTQYF.

This clone was detected only once. The chain couples TRBV30 to TRBJ1-2; TRBD1 matches at 12 bases. Germline V gives CDR1 GTSNPN, CDR2 SVGIG (reference sequence). The trim removed 2 bases at V and 4 bases at J, leaving 11 bases unmatched. The CDR3 length is 17 residues. The CDR3 nucleotides are TGTGCCTGGAGTCATGGGACAGGGGGCAAGGGGGTCTATGGCTACACCTTC. Its translation is CAWSHGTGGKGVYGYTF.

The J gene is TRBJ1-2, the V gene TRBV28; tentatively, D is TRBD1 (6 bases). V lost 4 bases and J 4 bases, leaving 13 bases between the germline ends. The CDR3 is 14 amino acids. Germline V gene data show CDR1 as MDHEN and CDR2 as SYDVKM. The CDR3 region is CASSSPTGTYGYTF. As DNA, the CDR3 is TGTGCCAGCAGTTCGCCGACAGGCACCTATGGCTACACCTTC.

This clone was detected once. The chain recombines TRBV27 with TRBJ2-7; 8 positions match TRBD2. The CDR3 contains 13 residues. Germline CDR1 is MNHEY and CDR2 is SMNVEV (reference sequence). V gave up 5 bases and J gave up 5 bases; unmatched junction bases: 5. In nucleotides, the CDR3 is TGTGCCAGCAGTCGTAGCGGGATTGACGAGCAGTACTTC. Translation: CASSRSGIDEQYF.

The chain recombines TRBV20-1 with TRBJ1-1; weak D call: TRBD1 (5 bases). V gave up 6 bases and J gave up 5 bases, with 16 bases separating them. This CDR3 is built from 13 residues. Germline CDR1 is DFQATT and CDR2 is SNEGSKA (reference sequence). The CDR3, as DNA: TGCAGTGCCAGTCCCGGGGGTTGGACTGAAGCTTTCTTT. The encoded protein is CSASPGGWTEAFF.

The chain carries TRBV4-2 and TRBJ1-6, with D possibly being TRBD1 (5 bases). Germline V gene sequence: CDR1 LGHNA, CDR2 YNFKEQ. With 1 base removed from V and 12 bases from J, the gap between germline ends came to 7 bases. The CDR3 covers 12 residues. The CDR3 sequence: CASSQGGEPLHF. CDR3 DNA sequence: TGTGCCAGCAGCCAAGGGGGGGAACCCCTCCACTTT.

The chain is built from TRBV7-8 and TRBJ2-5; 11 positions agree with TRBD1. V shed 5 bases and J 2 bases; nucleotides not matched to a gene: 7. CDR3 length: 16 residues. Germline V gene lookup returns CDR1 SGHVS and CDR2 FQNEAQ. The CDR3 DNA sequence: TGTGCCAGCAGCCAACCGGGACAGGGGGGACAAGAGACCCAGTACTTC. Translating gives CASSQPGQGGQETQYF. The full variable domain, its missing parts supplied by reference TRBV7-8 and TRBJ2-5, is GAGVSQSPRYKVAKRGQDVALRCDPISGHVSLFWYQQALGQGPEFLTYFQNEAQLDKSGLPSDRFFAERPEGSVSTLKIQRTQQEDSAVYLCASSQPGQGGQETQYFGPGTRLLVL.

The CDR3 region is CASSPRGTGPRYGYTF. The CDR3 bases are TGTGCCAGCAGCCCACGAGGAACAGGCCCTCGATATGGCTACACCTTC. This rearrangement joins TRBV13 to TRBJ1-2; D is perhaps TRBD1 (5 bases). With 5 bases removed from V and 5 bases from J, the gap between germline ends came to 21 bases. The CDR3 is 16 amino acids. CDR1 PRHDT and CDR2 FYEKMQ come from the germline V gene (reference sequence).

The V call is TRBV9, the J call TRBJ2-3; 7 nucleotides line up with TRBD1. This CDR3 comprises 16 residues. V shed 0 bases and J 2 bases; nucleotides not matched to a gene: 6. Germline CDR1 is SGDLS and CDR2 is YYNGEE. The CDR3 DNA follows: TGTGCCAGCAGCGTAGGGTGGCAGGGGGACACAGATACGCAGTATTTT. It is translated as CASSVGWQGDTDTQYF. Based on the CDR3 plus reference TRBV9 and TRBJ2-3, the full variable domain is DSGVTQTPKHLITATGQRVTLRCSPRSGDLSVYWYQQSLDQGLQFLIQYYNGEERAKGNILERFSAQQFPDLHSELNLSSLELGDSALYFCASSVGWQGDTDTQYFGPGTRLTVL.

V gene TRBV27 combines with J gene TRBJ2-7, with D hard to call. Trimming stripped 2 bases from V and 7 bases from J, with 12 bases between. The CDR3 covers 13 residues. The germline gives CDR1 MNHEY, CDR2 SMNVEV (reference sequence). The CDR3 sequence is CASSLGSRREQYF. In DNA, the CDR3 is TGTGCCAGCAGTTTAGGATCTAGGCGTGAGCAGTACTTC.

This chain uses TRBV5-6 with TRBJ2-1; possibly TRBD1 for D (6 bases). The CDR3 has 15 amino acids. Germline-derived CDR1 and CDR2 are SGHDT and YYEEEE. V dropped 6 bases and J dropped 6 bases, with 19 bases sitting between them. CDR3 sequence (DNA): TGTGCCAGCAATATACACCCGCAGGGGCCCAATGAGCAGTTCTTC. Encoded protein: CASNIHPQGPNEQFF.

In this sample, this clone turned up once. The chain carries TRBV15 and TRBJ1-2, with 7 bases aligning to TRBD1. Germline V gene data show CDR1 as LNHNV and CDR2 as YYDKDF (reference sequence). With 5 bases clipped from V and 2 bases from J, the junction kept 5 bases outside the gene matches. The CDR3 covers 14 residues. The CDR3 sequence is CATSGGGQNYGYTF. The CDR3 nucleotides read TGTGCCACCAGCGGAGGGGGACAGAACTATGGCTACACCTTC.

The chain combines TRBV7-8 with TRBJ2-7; 8 nucleotides line up with TRBD1. In germline, CDR1 is SGHVS, CDR2 FQNEAQ. The CDR3 sequence is 13 residues long. Losses at the gene ends were 5 bases for V and 7 bases for J; bases not matched to a gene: 7. In DNA, the CDR3 is TGTGCCAGCAGCCTTGACAGGGGTGGAGAGCAGTACTTC. Translation: CASSLDRGGEQYF.

In this sample, this clone turned up many times. The V call is TRBV6-1, the J call TRBJ1-5; D may be TRBD1 (6 bases). V was cut by 2 bases and J by 0 bases, with 14 bases left in between. This CDR3 comprises 17 residues. CDR1 is MNHNS and CDR2 is SASEGT in the germline V gene. The CDR3 spells CASSEKSGDVSNQPQHF. The CDR3, as DNA: TGTGCCAGCAGTGAAAAGTCAGGGGACGTTAGCAATCAGCCCCAGCATTTT.

The chain links TRBV30 to TRBJ2-7, with 8 bases matching TRBD2. The germline gives CDR1 GTSNPN, CDR2 SVGIG (reference sequence). The CDR3 length is 14 residues. V shed 0 bases and J 2 bases; nucleotides not matched to a gene: 3. For the CDR3, the DNA is TGTGCCTGGAGTGTTTTTAGCGGGGCCTACGAGCAGTACTTC. Encoded protein: CAWSVFSGAYEQYF.

The V gene is TRBV18, the J gene TRBJ2-7; D possibly corresponds to TRBD2 (6 bases). The germline V and J ends were trimmed by 4 bases and 2 bases, with 9 bases remaining between them. The germline CDR1 and CDR2 sequences are KGHSH and LQKENI. The CDR3 spans 13 residues. CDR3 bases: TGTGCCAGCTCACGGGACTCAACCTACGAGCAGTACTTC. It translates to CASSRDSTYEQYF. The full variable domain, completed using reference TRBV18 and TRBJ2-7, is NAGVMQNPRHLVRRRGQEARLRCSPMKGHSHVYWYRQLPEEGLKFMVYLQKENIIDESGMPKERFSAEFPKEGPSILRIQQVVRGDSAAYFCASSRDSTYEQYFGPGTRLTVT.

V usage is TRBV6-5 and J usage is TRBJ1-1, with D possibly TRBD1 on 5 matching bases. The CDR3 has 15 residues. Germline lookup yields CDR1 MNHEY and CDR2 SVGAGI. Trimming removed 7 bases at V and 4 bases at J, with 19 bases between. The CDR3 region has the DNA TGTGCCAGCACCCAAGGGGCCGGAGAAGGCACTGAAGCTTTCTTT. Protein: CASTQGAGEGTEAFF.

V is TRBV9 and J is TRBJ2-2, with D perhaps TRBD2 (5 bases). Germline V gene sequence: CDR1 SGDLS, CDR2 YYNGEE. V shed 0 bases and J shed 6 bases, with 12 bases lying between them. The CDR3 has 15 residues. This chain's CDR3 is CASSVGTLPSGELFF. The CDR3 DNA reads TGTGCCAGCAGCGTAGGGACTCTACCGTCCGGGGAGCTGTTTTTT.

CDR3 nucleotides: TGTGCCAGCACCAACTCCCGGTATTCACCCCTCCACTTT. Its protein is CASTNSRYSPLHF. The chain has TRBV11-2 and TRBJ1-6; D gene ambiguous. This CDR3 has 13 amino acids. The germline V gene encodes CDR1 SGHAT and CDR2 FQNNGV. Deletions cut 7 bases from V and 8 bases from J, with 12 bases between.

By proportion, this clone is medium-sized. The CDR3 DNA sequence: TGTGCCAGCAGCTCACAAGAGGGAGCCTACGAGCAGTACTTC. This translates into CASSSQEGAYEQYF. The V call is TRBV5-6, the J call TRBJ2-7, with D maybe TRBD2 (5 bases). Germline lookup yields CDR1 SGHDT and CDR2 YYEEEE. The CDR3 runs to 14 residues. V was shortened by 3 bases and J by 2 bases, with 12 bases between the two germline ends. Filled out from reference TRBV5-6 and TRBJ2-7, the complete variable domain reads DAGVTQSPTHLIKTRGQQVTLRCSPKSGHDTVSWYQQALGQGPQFIFQYYEEEERQRGNFPDRFSGHQFPNYSSELNVNALLLGDSALYLCASSSQEGAYEQYFGPGTRLTVT.

The V gene is TRBV3-1 (or the pseudogene TRBV3-2), the J gene TRBJ1-1, with TRBD1 matching 7 bases. Germline trimming cut 5 bases from V and 3 bases from J; bases unmatched to any gene: 12. This CDR3 contains 16 residues. Germline CDR1 LGHDT, CDR2 YNNKEL (reference sequence). The CDR3 DNA reads TGTGCCAGCAGCGAGTTCTTCGACACAGGGGACACTGAAGCTTTCTTT. This codes for CASSEFFDTGDTEAFF.

V gene TRBV4-1 combines with J gene TRBJ2-7; tentative D call: TRBD2 (5 bases). This CDR3 is built from 12 residues. The ends were cut back, 1 base at V and 6 bases at J, with 7 bases in the middle. Germline values: CDR1 MGHRA, CDR2 YSYEKL. The CDR3 DNA follows: TGCGCCAGCAGCCAAGGAAGCGGCGAGCAGTACTTC. This encodes CASSQGSGEQYF.

V and J are TRBV13 and TRBJ2-7, with 9 positions matching TRBD1. Per the germline V gene, CDR1 is PRHDT and CDR2 is FYEKMQ (reference sequence). Trimming removed 3 bases from V and 0 bases from J; junction bases left unmatched: 3. CDR3 length equals 15 residues. CDR3 DNA sequence: TGTGCCAGCAGCTTCGCGGGACAGGGCTCCTACGAGCAGTACTTC. Residues: CASSFAGQGSYEQYF.

V and J are TRBV3-1 (or the pseudogene TRBV3-2) and TRBJ2-7, with 7 bases lining up with TRBD1. This CDR3 contains 15 residues. J lost 12 bases, V lost 1 base, and 15 bases had no gene match. The germline gives CDR1 LGHDT, CDR2 YNNKEL (reference sequence). Written as DNA, the CDR3 is TGTGCCAGCAGCCAAGCTGGGAGACAGGGAGCATTCTCGTACTTC. Translated: CASSQAGRQGAFSYF.

The V and J genes are TRBV6-5 and TRBJ2-7, with no clear D. There are 11 residues in the CDR3. The germline gives CDR1 MNHEY, CDR2 SVGAGI. V gave up 5 bases and J gave up 5 bases, with 7 bases separating them. The CDR3 loop reads CASSQSDEQYF. CDR3 sequence (DNA): TGTGCCAGCAGTCAGTCCGACGAGCAGTACTTC.

This clone was seen only once. The V gene is TRBV14, the J gene TRBJ2-7; D uncertain. Trimming shortened V by 1 base and J by 1 base, and 8 bases separated the two germline ends. The CDR3 covers 14 residues. The germline V gene encodes CDR1 SGHDN and CDR2 FVKESK. CDR3 sequence (DNA): TGTGCCAGCAGCCAAGGAATACAATCCTACGAGCAGTACTTC. Amino acids: CASSQGIQSYEQYF.

The chain carries TRBV30 and TRBJ1-2, with unresolved D. Germline loops: CDR1 GTSNPN, CDR2 SVGIG (reference sequence). Trimming removed 1 base from V and 6 bases from J, with 9 bases in between. CDR3 length: 12 amino acids. This chain's CDR3 is CAWSGGENGYTF. DNA for the CDR3: TGTGCCTGGAGTGGGGGAGAGAATGGCTACACCTTC.